Here is one T cell receptor (beta chain) with its context. This sample is part of a study of cytomegalovirus exposure and HLA in healthy donors. Generated by immunoSEQ multiplex PCR, the TCRdb table keeps only in-frame clones and is missing some. Seen here are around 230,000 clones, approximately 83% observed once, and the top ten hold roughly 1.2%. The origin of this receptor is a woman aged 25 to 45 in good health and CMV-seropositive. Material for sequencing was PBMCs.

The CDR3 DNA is TGTGCCAGCACAGGGAACTACGAGCAGTACTTC. It is translated as CASTGNYEQYF. The J gene is TRBJ2-7, the V gene TRBV28; D perhaps matches TRBD1 (5 bases). With 7 bases removed from V and 3 bases from J, the gap between germline ends came to 7 bases. The CDR3 has 11 residues. Per the germline V gene, CDR1 is MDHEN and CDR2 is SYDVKM.